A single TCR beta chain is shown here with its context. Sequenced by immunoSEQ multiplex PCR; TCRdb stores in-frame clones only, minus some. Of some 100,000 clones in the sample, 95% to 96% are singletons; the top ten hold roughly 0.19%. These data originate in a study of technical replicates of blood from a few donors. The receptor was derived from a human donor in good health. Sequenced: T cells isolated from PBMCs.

The CDR3: CASSASDRNEQFF. DNA of the CDR3: TGTGCCAGTAGTGCTTCGGACAGGAATGAGCAGTTCTTC. J is TRBJ2-1 and V is TRBV19, with TRBD1 matching 7 bases. Losses at the gene ends were 5 bases for V and 7 bases for J; bases not matched to a gene: 5. The CDR3 is 13 residues long. CDR1 and CDR2 (germline): LNHDA, SQIVND (reference sequence).